The next 2 T cell receptor beta chains were all read from a single sample in a study of blood T cell repertoires in COVID-19. The protocol was immunoSEQ multiplex PCR, while the TCRdb copy is restricted to in-frame clones and leaves out a portion. The table records about 100,000 clones, about 88% of them present only once. Sequencing was carried out using peripheral blood. The source is a man aged 25 to 40 in a cohort sampled during active COVID-19.

There are a few counts of this clone. J is TRBJ1-1 and V is TRBV28; D unclear. The CDR3 has 16 residues. Trimming pared 2 bases from V and 3 bases from J, leaving 16 bases between. The V gene's germline CDR1 is MDHEN and CDR2 SYDVKM. The CDR3 sequence is CASSLGKGRRDTEAFF. For the CDR3, the DNA is TGTGCCAGCAGTTTAGGTAAGGGAAGGAGGGACACTGAAGCTTTCTTT.

This chain joins TRBV5-6 and TRBJ1-4; 7 nucleotides align to TRBD1. The germline gives CDR1 SGHDT, CDR2 YYEEEE. CDR3 length equals 15 residues. Trimming cost V 0 bases and J 6 bases; bases outside gene matches: 5. DNA for the CDR3: TGTGCCAGCAGCTTGGGGGACAGACAGGATGAAAAACTGTTTTTT. Translation gives CASSLGDRQDEKLFF.